The clone carrying this TCR beta chain occurred a few times. Its antigen remains unknown. The data were obtained in a study of a mutant IDH1 vaccine in newly diagnosed glioma. This sample's time point: week 47, end of study. All doses held 300 ug of mutant IDH1 20-mer peptide, with topical imiquimod. Generated by immunoSEQ multiplex PCR, the TCRdb table keeps only in-frame clones and is missing some. The repertoire holds about 85,000 clones, with about 90% as singletons. The receptor was derived from a woman in her forties or fifties with glioma. The specimen was PBMCs, collected from a glioma patient whose treatment included an IDH1 peptide vaccine.

CDR3 residues: CASSPQGRQRQPQHF. The DNA of the CDR3 is TGTGCCAGCAGCCCACAGGGGCGCCAGCGTCAGCCCCAGCATTTT. The chain has TRBV28 and TRBJ1-5; 7 bases are shared with TRBD1. The CDR3 spans 15 residues. The V gene's germline CDR1 is MDHEN and CDR2 SYDVKM. J lost 6 bases, V lost 6 bases, and 11 bases had no gene match.